This T cell receptor (beta chain) is drawn from a study of blood T cell repertoires in COVID-19. Study summary: Samples of COVID-19 (acute and convalescent) were obtained from the United States, Italy and Spain. T cells, B-cell-depleted T cells, or PBMCs provided the cDNA or gDNA that served as material.

Germline trimming cut 4 bases from V and 4 bases from J; bases unmatched to any gene: 5. Germline V gene sequence: CDR1 SGHTA, CDR2 FQGNSA. The CDR3 totals 15 residues. Original processing notes: By means of reference gene primer amplification, nucleated cell counts were estimated. The repertoire was sequenced with immunoSEQ multiplex PCR; TCRdb's copy has only in-frame clones and lacks some. V and J calls plus clone size are reproduced from that table; the DNA served to infer D and trimming. The sample yields roughly 120,000 clones, around 90% seen once. The specimen sequenced was peripheral blood. This rearrangement joins TRBV7-2 to TRBJ1-4; 8 bases align to TRBD1. This receptor was identified in a human donor in a cohort sampled during active COVID-19. CDR3 residues: CASSSQGAVNEKLFF. As DNA, the CDR3 is TGTGCCAGCAGCTCCCAGGGGGCGGTTAATGAAAAACTGTTTTTT.